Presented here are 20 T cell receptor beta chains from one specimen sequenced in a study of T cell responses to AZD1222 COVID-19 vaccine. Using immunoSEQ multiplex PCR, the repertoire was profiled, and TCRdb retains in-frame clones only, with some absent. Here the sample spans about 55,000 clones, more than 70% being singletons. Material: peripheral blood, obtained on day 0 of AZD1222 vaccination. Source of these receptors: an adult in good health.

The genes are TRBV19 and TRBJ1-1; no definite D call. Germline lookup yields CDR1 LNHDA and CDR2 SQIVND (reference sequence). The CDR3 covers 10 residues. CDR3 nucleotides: TGTAAAAGCGGAGAGTATGAAGCTTTCTTT. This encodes CKSGEYEAFF.

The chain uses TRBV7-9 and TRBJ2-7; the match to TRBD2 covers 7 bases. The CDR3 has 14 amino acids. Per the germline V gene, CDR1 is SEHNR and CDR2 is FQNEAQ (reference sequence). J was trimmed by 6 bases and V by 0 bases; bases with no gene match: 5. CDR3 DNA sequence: TGTGCCAGCAGCTTAGCGGCGGGAGTATCCGAGCAGTACTTC. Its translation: CASSLAAGVSEQYF.

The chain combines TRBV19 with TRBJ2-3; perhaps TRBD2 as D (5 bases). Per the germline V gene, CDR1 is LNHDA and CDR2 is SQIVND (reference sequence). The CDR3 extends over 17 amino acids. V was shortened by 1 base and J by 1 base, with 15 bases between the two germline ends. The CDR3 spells CASSIGSRGSGTDTQYF. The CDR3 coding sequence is TGTGCCAGTAGTATAGGGTCCCGGGGTAGCGGCACAGATACGCAGTATTTT.

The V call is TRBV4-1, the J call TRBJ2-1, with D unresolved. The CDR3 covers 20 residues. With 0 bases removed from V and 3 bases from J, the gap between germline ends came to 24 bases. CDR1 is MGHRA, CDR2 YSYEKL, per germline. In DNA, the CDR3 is TGCGCCAGCAGCCAAGATGGCGCGGCGGTCTCCGCAATGGACTACAATGAGCAGTTCTTC. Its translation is CASSQDGAAVSAMDYNEQFF.

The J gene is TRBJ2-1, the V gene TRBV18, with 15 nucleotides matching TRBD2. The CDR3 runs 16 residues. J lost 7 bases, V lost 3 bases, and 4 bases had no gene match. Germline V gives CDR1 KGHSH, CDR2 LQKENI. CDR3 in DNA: TGTGCCAGCTCACCTAGGACTAGCGGGAGGGCTAATGAGCAGTTCTTC. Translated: CASSPRTSGRANEQFF.

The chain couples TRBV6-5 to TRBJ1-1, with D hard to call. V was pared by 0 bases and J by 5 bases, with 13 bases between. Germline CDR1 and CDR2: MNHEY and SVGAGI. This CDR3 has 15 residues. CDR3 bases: TGTGCCAGCAGTTACTCGAATCTGGGTAAGACTGAAGCTTTCTTT. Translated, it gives CASSYSNLGKTEAFF.

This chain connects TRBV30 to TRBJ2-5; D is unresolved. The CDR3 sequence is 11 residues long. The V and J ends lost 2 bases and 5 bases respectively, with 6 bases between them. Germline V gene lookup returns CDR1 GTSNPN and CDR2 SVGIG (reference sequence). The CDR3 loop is CAWSLGETQYF. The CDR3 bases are TGTGCCTGGAGTTTGGGTGAGACCCAGTACTTC.

The CDR3 coding sequence is TGTGCCAGTAAGGTAGCGGCGAACTCCTACAATGAGCAGTTCTTC. It encodes CASKVAANSYNEQFF. The gene calls are TRBV19 and TRBJ2-1, with a tentative D call TRBD2 (6 bases). CDR1 and CDR2 (germline): LNHDA, SQIVND (reference sequence). CDR3 length: 15 residues. V was clipped by 7 bases and J by 0 bases, with 13 bases between them.

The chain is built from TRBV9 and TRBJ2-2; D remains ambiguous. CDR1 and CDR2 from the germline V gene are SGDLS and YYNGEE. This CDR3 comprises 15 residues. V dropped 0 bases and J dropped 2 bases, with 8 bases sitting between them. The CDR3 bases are TGTGCCAGCAGCGTAGTAGGCAGCAACACCGGGGAGCTGTTTTTT. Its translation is CASSVVGSNTGELFF.

The CDR3 reads CASSPRGGGTEAFF. The CDR3 coding sequence is TGTGCCAGCAGCCCAAGAGGTGGGGGCACTGAAGCTTTCTTT. The rearrangement links TRBV7-3 to TRBJ1-1; possibly TRBD1 for D (5 bases). Germline CDR1 is SGHTA and CDR2 is FQGTGA. V lost 5 bases to trimming and J lost 4 bases, with 14 bases between them. This CDR3 has 14 residues.

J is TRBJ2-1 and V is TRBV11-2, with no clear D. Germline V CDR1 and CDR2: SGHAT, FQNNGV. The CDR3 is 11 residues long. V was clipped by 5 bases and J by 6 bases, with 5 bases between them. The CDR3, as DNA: TGTGCCAGCAGCACTTCCAATGAGCAGTTCTTC. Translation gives CASSTSNEQFF.

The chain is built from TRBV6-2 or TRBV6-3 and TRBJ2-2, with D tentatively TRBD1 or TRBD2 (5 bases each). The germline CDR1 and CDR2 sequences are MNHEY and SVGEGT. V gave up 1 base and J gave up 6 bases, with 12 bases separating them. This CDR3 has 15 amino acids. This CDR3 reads CASSYWWDVAGELFF. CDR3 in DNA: TGTGCCAGCAGTTACTGGTGGGACGTAGCCGGGGAGCTGTTTTTT.

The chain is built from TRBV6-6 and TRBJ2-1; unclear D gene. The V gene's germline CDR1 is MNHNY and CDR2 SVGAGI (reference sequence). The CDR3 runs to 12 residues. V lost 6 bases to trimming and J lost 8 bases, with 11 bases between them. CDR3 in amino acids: CASRDIIYEQFF. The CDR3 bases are TGTGCCAGCAGGGATATTATTTATGAGCAGTTCTTC.

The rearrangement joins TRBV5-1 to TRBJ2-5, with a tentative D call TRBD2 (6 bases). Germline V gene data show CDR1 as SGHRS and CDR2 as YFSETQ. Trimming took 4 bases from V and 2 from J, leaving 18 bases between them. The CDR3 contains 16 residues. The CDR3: CASSLGGLSGQETQYF. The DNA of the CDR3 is TGCGCCAGCAGCCTGGGGGGACTGTCCGGGCAAGAGACCCAGTACTTC.

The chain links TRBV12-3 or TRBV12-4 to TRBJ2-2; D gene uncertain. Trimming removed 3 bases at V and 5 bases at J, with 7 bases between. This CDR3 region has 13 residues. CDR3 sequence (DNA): TGTGCCAGCAGTTTCGGGTTGACCGGGGAGCTGTTTTTT. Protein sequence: CASSFGLTGELFF.

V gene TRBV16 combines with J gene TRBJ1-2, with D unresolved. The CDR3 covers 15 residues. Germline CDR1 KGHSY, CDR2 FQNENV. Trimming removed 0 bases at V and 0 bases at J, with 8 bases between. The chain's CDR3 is CASSQSGISNYGYTF. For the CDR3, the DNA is TGTGCCAGCAGCCAATCAGGGATCTCTAACTATGGCTACACCTTC.

CDR3 DNA: TGTGCCAGCAGATCCCAGGGTGGCGCTGAAGCTTTCTTT. Its protein product is CASRSQGGAEAFF. J is TRBJ1-1 and V is TRBV28; a possible D gene is TRBD1 (5 bases). Trimming stripped 6 bases from V and 6 bases from J, with 14 bases between. There are 13 residues in the CDR3. Per germline, CDR1 MDHEN and CDR2 SYDVKM. The whole variable domain, remainder taken from reference TRBV28 and TRBJ1-1, is DVKVTQSSRYLVKRTGEKVFLECVQDMDHENMFWYRQDPGLGLRLIYFSYDVKMKEKGDIPEGYSVSREKKERFSLILESASTNQTSMYLCASRSQGGAEAFFGQGTRLTVV.

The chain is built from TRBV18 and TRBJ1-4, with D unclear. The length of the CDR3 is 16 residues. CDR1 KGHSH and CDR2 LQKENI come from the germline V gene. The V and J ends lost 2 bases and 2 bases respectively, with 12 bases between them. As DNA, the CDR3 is TGTGCCAGCTCACCAAGCCCAGGACGGACTAATGAAAAACTGTTTTTT. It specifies CASSPSPGRTNEKLFF.

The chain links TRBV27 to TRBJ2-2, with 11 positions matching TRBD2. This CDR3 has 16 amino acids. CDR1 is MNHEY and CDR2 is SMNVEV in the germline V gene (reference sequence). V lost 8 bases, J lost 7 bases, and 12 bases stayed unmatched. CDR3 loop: CASSPLSGRDIGELFF. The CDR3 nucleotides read TGTGCCAGCTCCCCCCTTAGCGGGAGGGACATCGGGGAGCTGTTTTTT.

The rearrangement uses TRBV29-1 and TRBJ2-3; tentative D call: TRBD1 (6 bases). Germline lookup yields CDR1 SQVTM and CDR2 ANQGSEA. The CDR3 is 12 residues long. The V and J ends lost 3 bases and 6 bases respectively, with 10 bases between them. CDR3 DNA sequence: TGCAGCGTTGATGCACAGGGTGATACGCAGTATTTT. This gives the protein CSVDAQGDTQYF.